The next 10 T cell receptor beta chains were all read from a single sample in a study of neoadjuvant anti-PD-1 for oral cavity cancer. Some clones are missing from TCRdb's copy, which holds only in-frame ones; the method was immunoSEQ multiplex PCR. The data contain tens of thousands of clones, over 30% of them singletons. Time point: after neoadjuvant nivolumab, at surgical resection. Sequencing was performed on tumor tissue, taken after nivolumab (anti-PD-1) treatment. The receptors were sampled from a person between 40 and 79 years old with oral cavity squamous cell carcinoma.

The table lists this clone with many counts. This chain joins TRBV15 and TRBJ2-7; tentatively, D is TRBD2 (5 bases). Germline V gives CDR1 LNHNV, CDR2 YYDKDF (reference sequence). This CDR3 is 16 amino acids long. Trimming removed 0 bases at V and 2 bases at J, with 14 bases between. The CDR3 loop is CATSREATGETYEQYF. CDR3 bases: TGTGCCACCAGCAGAGAAGCGACCGGGGAAACCTACGAGCAGTACTTC.

The chain has TRBV5-6 and TRBJ1-5; no firm D call. The CDR3 loop spans 15 amino acids. Germline lookup yields CDR1 SGHDT and CDR2 YYEEEE. The ends were cut back, 0 bases at V and 0 bases at J, with 7 bases in the middle. The CDR3 DNA reads as TGTGCCAGCAGCTTGGGCGGTTATAGCAATCAGCCCCAGCATTTT. This sequence encodes CASSLGGYSNQPQHF.

CDR3 sequence reads: CASSGGEGYTF. CDR3 bases: TGTGCCAGTAGCGGAGGGGAAGGCTACACCTTC. The V gene is TRBV19, the J gene TRBJ1-2; TRBD1 might be the D (5 bases). This CDR3 spans 11 amino acids. Germline assignment: CDR1 LNHDA and CDR2 SQIVND (reference sequence). Trimming pared 6 bases from V and 8 bases from J, leaving 10 bases between.

The chain recombines TRBV18 with TRBJ2-2, with 9 bases identical to TRBD2. CDR1 and CDR2 from the germline V gene are KGHSH and LQKENI. V shed 1 base and J 2 bases; nucleotides not matched to a gene: 5. This CDR3 contains 17 residues. CDR3 DNA sequence: TGTGCCAGCTCACCACGACAGACTAGCGGTAACACCGGGGAGCTGTTTTTT. Translation gives CASSPRQTSGNTGELFF.

J is TRBJ1-5 and V is TRBV27, with TRBD1 identical over 7 bases. Germline V gene sequence: CDR1 MNHEY, CDR2 SMNVEV (reference sequence). The CDR3 is 16 residues long. With V trimmed by 3 bases and J by 6 bases, 11 bases remained unmatched. The CDR3: CASSLLGGGFGQPQHF. The CDR3 nucleotides read TGTGCCAGCAGTTTGTTAGGGGGCGGCTTCGGTCAGCCCCAGCATTTT.

J is TRBJ2-1 and V is TRBV19; 9 nucleotides align to TRBD2. V shed 2 bases and J 8 bases; nucleotides not matched to a gene: 16. Per germline, CDR1 LNHDA and CDR2 SQIVND (reference sequence). The CDR3 is 18 residues long. DNA of the CDR3: TGTGCCAGTAGTATATTTGGGGGGGGAGCGGGAGGTATGTATGAGCAGTTCTTC. Protein sequence: CASSIFGGGAGGMYEQFF.

The chain links TRBV30 to TRBJ1-4; TRBD1 might be the D (5 bases). Germline V gene sequence: CDR1 GTSNPN, CDR2 SVGIG (reference sequence). Trimming pared 5 bases from V and 8 bases from J, leaving 18 bases between. The CDR3 runs 14 residues. The CDR3 here is CAWSIGQGREKLFF. CDR3 coding DNA: TGTGCCTGGTCTATCGGGCAGGGAAGGGAAAAACTGTTTTTT.

This chain joins TRBV10-2 and TRBJ2-1; a weak D match, TRBD1 (5 bases). CDR3 length equals 14 residues. Germline loops: CDR1 WSHSY, CDR2 SAAADI. The CDR3 nucleotides are TGCGCACTAAGGCCCGCAGGGCCGTACAATGAGCAGTTCTTC. It encodes CALRPAGPYNEQFF.

The chain has TRBV5-1 and TRBJ2-3, with 9 nucleotides matching TRBD1. CDR1 and CDR2 from the germline V gene are SGHRS and YFSETQ. The CDR3 has 15 amino acids. With V trimmed by 3 bases and J by 4 bases, 6 bases remained unmatched. Written as DNA, the CDR3 is TGCGCCAGCAGCTATAAAACAGGGGGCGCAGATACGCAGTATTTT. Translated: CASSYKTGGADTQYF. The whole variable domain, remainder taken from reference TRBV5-1 and TRBJ2-3, is KAGVTQTPRYLIKTRGQQVTLSCSPISGHRSVSWYQQTPGQGLQFLFEYFSETQRNKGNFPGRFSGRQFSNSRSEMNVSTLELGDSALYLCASSYKTGGADTQYFGPGTRLTVL.

By share, this clone ranks as large (0.1 to 1%). This CDR3 reads CASSFSGTNSYNEQFF. CDR3 in DNA: TGTGCCAGCAGTTTTAGCGGGACGAACTCCTACAATGAGCAGTTCTTC. The chain couples TRBV27 to TRBJ2-1; TRBD2 matches 8 bases. Trimming took 3 bases from V and 0 from J; bases not matched to a gene: 4. This CDR3 has 16 amino acids. CDR1 is MNHEY, CDR2 SMNVEV, per germline (reference sequence).